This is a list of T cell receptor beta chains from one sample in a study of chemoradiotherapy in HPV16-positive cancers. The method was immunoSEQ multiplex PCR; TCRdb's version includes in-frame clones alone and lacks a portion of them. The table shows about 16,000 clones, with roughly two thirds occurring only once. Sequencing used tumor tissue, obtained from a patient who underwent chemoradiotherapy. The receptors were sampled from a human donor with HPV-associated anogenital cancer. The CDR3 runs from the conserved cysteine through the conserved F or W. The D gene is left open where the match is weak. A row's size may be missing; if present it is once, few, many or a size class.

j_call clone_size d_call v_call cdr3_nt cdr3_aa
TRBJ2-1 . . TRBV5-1 TGCGCCAGCAGCTTGGCCGAAAGTGAGCAGTTCTTC CASSLAESEQFF
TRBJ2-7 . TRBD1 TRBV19 TGTGCCAGTAGTAGGCAGGGGGCGAAGATAGCAAGGTACGAGCAGTACTTC CASSRQGAKIARYEQYF
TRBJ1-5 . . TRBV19 TGTGCCAGTAGTATACTTTGGGGGGGAAGCAATCAGCCCCAGCATTTT CASSILWGGSNQPQHF
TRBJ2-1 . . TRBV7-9 TGTGCCAGCAGCCCAATTGCCGGGTCCTACAATGAGCAGTTCTTC CASSPIAGSYNEQFF
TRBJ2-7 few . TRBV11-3 TGTGCCAGCAGCTTAGAGTCGGGAGACAACTACGAGCAGTACTTC CASSLESGDNYEQYF
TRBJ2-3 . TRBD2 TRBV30 TGTGCCTGGTCTTCTAGCGGGGGGGGTAGTTATACGCAGTATTTT CAWSSSGGGSYTQYF
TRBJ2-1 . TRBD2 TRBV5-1 TGCGCCAGCAGCTTGGCAGGCGGGGGGGTGTCCTACAATGAGCAGTTCTTC CASSLAGGGVSYNEQFF
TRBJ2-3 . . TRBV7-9 TGTGCCAGCAGCTTAGCCTCGGCGGCGACAGATACGCAGTATTTT CASSLASAATDTQYF
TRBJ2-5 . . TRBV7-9 TGTGCCAGCAGCTTAGAGTGGGGAAAAGAGACCCAGTACTTC CASSLEWGKETQYF
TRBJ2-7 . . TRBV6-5 TGTGCCAGCAGGGGCTCCGGCGAGCAGTACTTC CASRGSGEQYF
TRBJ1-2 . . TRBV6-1 TGTGCCAGCAGTGAAGAGGCCAGCTATGGCTACACCTTC CASSEEASYGYTF
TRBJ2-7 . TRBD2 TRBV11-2 TGTGCCAGCAGGAGACTAGCTGAGACCTACGAGCAGTACTTC CASRRLAETYEQYF
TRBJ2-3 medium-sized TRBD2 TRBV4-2 TGTGCCAGCAGCCAAGATTGGCGGACTAGCGTGGGGGATACGCAGTATTTT CASSQDWRTSVGDTQYF
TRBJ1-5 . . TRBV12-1 TGTGCCAGCAGCTCGCCACAGGGTAACAATCAGCCCCAGCATTTT CASSSPQGNNQPQHF
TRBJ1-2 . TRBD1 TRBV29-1 TGCAGCGTGGGACAGGGTCGGGACTATGGCTACACCTTC CSVGQGRDYGYTF
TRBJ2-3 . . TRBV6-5 TGTGCCAGCAGGCGCCTTAGGGAATCAGATACGCAGTATTTT CASRRLRESDTQYF
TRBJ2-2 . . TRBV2 TGTGCCAGCAGTGTTGGGGCTAACACCGGGGAGCTGTTTTTT CASSVGANTGELFF